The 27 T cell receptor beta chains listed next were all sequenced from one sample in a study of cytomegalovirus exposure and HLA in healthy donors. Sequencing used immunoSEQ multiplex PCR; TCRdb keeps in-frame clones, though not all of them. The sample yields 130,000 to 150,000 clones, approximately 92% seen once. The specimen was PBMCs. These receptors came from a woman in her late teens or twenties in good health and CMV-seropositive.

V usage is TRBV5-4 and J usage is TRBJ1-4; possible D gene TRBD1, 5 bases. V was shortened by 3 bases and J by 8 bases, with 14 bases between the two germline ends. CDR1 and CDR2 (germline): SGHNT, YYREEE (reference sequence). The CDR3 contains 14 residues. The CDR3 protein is CASSYRGRGEKLFF. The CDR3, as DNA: TGTGCCAGCAGCTACCGGGGGAGAGGAGAAAAACTGTTTTTT.

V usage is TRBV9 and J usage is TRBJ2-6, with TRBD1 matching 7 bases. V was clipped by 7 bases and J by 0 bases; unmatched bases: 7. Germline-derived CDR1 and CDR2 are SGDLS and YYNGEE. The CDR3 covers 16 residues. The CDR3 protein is CASWDRPFSGANVLTF. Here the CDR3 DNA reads TGTGCCAGCTGGGACAGACCGTTCTCTGGGGCCAACGTCCTGACTTTC. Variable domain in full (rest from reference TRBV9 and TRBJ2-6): DSGVTQTPKHLITATGQRVTLRCSPRSGDLSVYWYQQSLDQGLQFLIQYYNGEERAKGNILERFSAQQFPDLHSELNLSSLELGDSALYFCASWDRPFSGANVLTFGAGSRLTVL.

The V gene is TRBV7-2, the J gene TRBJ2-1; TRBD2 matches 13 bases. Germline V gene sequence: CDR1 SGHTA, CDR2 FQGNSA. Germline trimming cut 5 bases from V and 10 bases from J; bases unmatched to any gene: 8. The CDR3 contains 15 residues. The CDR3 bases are TGTGCCAGCAGCCGGCCGGGACTAGCGGGACGAGAGCAGTTCTTC. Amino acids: CASSRPGLAGREQFF.

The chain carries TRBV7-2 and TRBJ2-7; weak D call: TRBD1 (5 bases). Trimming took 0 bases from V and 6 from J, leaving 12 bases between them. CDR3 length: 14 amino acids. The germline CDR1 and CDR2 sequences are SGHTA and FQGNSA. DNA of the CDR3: TGTGCCAGCAGCTTAGCAGGGGTGGCCGGCGAGCAGTACTTC. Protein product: CASSLAGVAGEQYF.

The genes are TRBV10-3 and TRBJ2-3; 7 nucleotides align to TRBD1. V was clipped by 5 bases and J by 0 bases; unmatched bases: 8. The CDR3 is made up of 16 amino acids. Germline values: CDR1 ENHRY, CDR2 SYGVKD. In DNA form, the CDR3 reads TGTGCCATCAGTATTGGGACAGCCATTAGCACAGATACGCAGTATTTT. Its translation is CAISIGTAISTDTQYF.

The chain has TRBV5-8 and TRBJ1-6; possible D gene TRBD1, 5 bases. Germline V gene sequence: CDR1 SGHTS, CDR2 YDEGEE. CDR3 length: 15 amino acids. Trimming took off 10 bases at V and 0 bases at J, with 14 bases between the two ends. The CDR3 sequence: CAWRGPSSYNSPLHF. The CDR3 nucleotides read TGTGCCTGGCGGGGCCCAAGCTCCTATAATTCACCCCTCCACTTT.

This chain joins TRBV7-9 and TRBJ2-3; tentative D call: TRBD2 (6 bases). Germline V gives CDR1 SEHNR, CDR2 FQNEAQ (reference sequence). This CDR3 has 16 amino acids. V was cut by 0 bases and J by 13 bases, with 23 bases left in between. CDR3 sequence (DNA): TGTGCCAGCAGCTTAGCGAACCTAGGTTGGCTAGCGTGGGAGTATTTT. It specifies CASSLANLGWLAWEYF.

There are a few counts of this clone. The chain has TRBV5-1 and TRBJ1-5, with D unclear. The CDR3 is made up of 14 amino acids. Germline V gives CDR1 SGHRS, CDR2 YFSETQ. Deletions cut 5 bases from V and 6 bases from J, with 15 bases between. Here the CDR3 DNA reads TGCGCCAGCAGAATCTCAAGGCTAGGTCAGCCCCAGCATTTT. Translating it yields CASRISRLGQPQHF.

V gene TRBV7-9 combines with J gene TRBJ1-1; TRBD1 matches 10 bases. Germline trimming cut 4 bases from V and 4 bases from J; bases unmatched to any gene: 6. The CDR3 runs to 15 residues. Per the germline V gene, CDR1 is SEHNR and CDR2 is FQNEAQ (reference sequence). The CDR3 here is CASSYRDRGSTEAFF. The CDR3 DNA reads TGTGCCAGCAGCTACCGGGACAGGGGTTCCACTGAAGCTTTCTTT.

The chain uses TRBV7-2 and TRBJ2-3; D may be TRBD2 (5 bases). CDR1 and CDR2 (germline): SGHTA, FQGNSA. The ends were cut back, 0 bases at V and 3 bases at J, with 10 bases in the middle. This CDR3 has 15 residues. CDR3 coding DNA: TGTGCCAGCAGCTTAGCAGCGGCGTTAACAGATACGCAGTATTTT. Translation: CASSLAAALTDTQYF.

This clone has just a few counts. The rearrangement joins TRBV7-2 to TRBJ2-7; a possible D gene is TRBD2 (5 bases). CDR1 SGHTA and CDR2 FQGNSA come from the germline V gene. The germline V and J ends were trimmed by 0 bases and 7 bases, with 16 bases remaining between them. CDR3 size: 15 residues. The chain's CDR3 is CASSLAGYGLTEQYF. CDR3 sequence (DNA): TGTGCCAGCAGCTTAGCGGGGTATGGACTTACGGAGCAGTACTTC.

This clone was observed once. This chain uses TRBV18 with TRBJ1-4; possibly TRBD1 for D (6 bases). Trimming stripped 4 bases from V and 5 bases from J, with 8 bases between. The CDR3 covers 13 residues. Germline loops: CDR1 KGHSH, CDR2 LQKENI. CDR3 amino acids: CASSRTENEKLFF. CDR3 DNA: TGTGCCAGCTCACGGACAGAGAATGAAAAACTGTTTTTT.

The CDR3 nucleotides are TGTGCCAGCAGCCAATCCCCGGCGGGGGGCGCCTACGAGCAGTACTTC. This sequence encodes CASSQSPAGGAYEQYF. J is TRBJ2-7 and V is TRBV4-2; TRBD2 aligns across 8 bases. Germline V lookup: CDR1 LGHNA, CDR2 YNFKEQ. CDR3 length: 16 amino acids. J lost 2 bases, V lost 2 bases, and 8 bases had no gene match.

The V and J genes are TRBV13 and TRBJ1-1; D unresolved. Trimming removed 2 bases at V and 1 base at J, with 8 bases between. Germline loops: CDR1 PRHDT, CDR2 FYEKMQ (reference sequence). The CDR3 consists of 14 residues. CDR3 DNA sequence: TGTGCCAGCAGCTTACAGGAGGCGAACACTGAAGCTTTCTTT. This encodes CASSLQEANTEAFF.

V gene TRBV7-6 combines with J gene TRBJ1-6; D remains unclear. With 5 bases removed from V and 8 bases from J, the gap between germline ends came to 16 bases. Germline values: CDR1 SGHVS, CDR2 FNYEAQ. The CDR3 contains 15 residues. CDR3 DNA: TGTGCCAGCAGCCCCCAGTGGCCCGGGGATTCACCCCTCCACTTT. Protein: CASSPQWPGDSPLHF. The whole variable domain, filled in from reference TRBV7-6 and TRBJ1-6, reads GAGVSQSPRYKVTKRGQDVALRCDPISGHVSLYWYRQALGQGPEFLTYFNYEAQQDKSGLPNDRFSAERPEGSISTLTIQRTEQRDSAMYRCASSPQWPGDSPLHFGNGTRLTVT.

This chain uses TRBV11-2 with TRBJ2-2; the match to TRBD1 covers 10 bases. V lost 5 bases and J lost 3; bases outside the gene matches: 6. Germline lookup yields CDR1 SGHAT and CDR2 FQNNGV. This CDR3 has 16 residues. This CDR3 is CASSRPGQGHTGELFF. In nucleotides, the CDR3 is TGTGCCAGCAGCCGACCGGGACAGGGGCACACCGGGGAGCTGTTTTTT.

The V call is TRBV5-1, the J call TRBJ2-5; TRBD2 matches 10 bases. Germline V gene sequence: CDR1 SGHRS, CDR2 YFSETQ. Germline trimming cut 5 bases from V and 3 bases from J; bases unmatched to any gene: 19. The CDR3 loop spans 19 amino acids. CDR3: CASRSPGLAWRGDKETQYF. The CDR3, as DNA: TGCGCCAGCAGGTCGCCGGGACTAGCGTGGAGAGGGGATAAAGAGACCCAGTACTTC.

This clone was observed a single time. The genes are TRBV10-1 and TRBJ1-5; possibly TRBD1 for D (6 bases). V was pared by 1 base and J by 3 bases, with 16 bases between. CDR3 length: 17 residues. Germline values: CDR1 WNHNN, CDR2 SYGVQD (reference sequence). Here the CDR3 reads CASSELGGVINNQPQHF. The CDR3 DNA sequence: TGCGCCAGCAGTGAGTTAGGGGGGGTGATCAACAATCAGCCCCAGCATTTT.

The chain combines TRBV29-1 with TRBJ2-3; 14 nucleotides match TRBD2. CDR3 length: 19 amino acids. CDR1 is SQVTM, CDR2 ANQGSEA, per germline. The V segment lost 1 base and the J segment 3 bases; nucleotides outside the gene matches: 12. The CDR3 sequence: CSVEGLTSGGEKRTDTQYF. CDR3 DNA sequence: TGCAGCGTTGAAGGGTTGACTAGCGGGGGGGAAAAGAGGACAGATACGCAGTATTTT.

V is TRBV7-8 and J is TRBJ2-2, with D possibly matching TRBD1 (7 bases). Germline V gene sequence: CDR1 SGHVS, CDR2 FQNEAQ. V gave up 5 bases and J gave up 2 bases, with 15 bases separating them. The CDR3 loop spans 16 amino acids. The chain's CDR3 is CASSTSTGTNTGELFF. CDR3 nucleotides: TGTGCCAGCAGCACCTCGACAGGGACTAACACCGGGGAGCTGTTTTTT.

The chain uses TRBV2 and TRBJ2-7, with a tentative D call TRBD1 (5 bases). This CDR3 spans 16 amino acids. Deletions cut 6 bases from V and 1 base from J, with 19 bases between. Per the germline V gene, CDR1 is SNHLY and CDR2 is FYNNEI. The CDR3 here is CASRGPGIRPSYEQYF. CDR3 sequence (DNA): TGTGCCAGCAGGGGCCCAGGGATCAGGCCTTCCTACGAGCAGTACTTC.

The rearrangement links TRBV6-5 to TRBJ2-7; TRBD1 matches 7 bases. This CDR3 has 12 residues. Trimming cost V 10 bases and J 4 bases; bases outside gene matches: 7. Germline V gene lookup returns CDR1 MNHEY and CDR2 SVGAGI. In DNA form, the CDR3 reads TGTGCCACCGCTAACAGGGGATACGAGCAGTACTTC. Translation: CATANRGYEQYF.

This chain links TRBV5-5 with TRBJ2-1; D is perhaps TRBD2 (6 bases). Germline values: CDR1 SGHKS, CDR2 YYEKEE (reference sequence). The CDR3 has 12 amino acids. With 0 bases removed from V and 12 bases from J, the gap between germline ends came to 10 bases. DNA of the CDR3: TGTGCCAGCAGCTTGGGGCGGGGCGGGCAGTTCTTC. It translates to CASSLGRGGQFF.

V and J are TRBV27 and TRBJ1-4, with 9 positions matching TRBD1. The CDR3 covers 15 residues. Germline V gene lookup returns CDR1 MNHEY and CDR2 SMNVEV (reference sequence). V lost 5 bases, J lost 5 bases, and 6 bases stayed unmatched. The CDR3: CASSTAGTGNEKLFF. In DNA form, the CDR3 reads TGTGCCAGCAGTACTGCCGGGACAGGGAATGAAAAACTGTTTTTT. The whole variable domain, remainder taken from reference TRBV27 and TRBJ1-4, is EAQVTQNPRYLITVTGKKLTVTCSQNMNHEYMSWYRQDPGLGLRQIYYSMNVEVTDKGDVPEGYKVSRKEKRNFPLILESPSPNQTSLYFCASSTAGTGNEKLFFGSGTQLSVL.

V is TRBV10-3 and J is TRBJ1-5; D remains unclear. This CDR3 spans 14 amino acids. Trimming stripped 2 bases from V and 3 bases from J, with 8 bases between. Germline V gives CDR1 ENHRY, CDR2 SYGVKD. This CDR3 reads CAISEGEINQPQHF. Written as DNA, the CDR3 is TGTGCCATCAGTGAGGGAGAGATCAATCAGCCCCAGCATTTT.

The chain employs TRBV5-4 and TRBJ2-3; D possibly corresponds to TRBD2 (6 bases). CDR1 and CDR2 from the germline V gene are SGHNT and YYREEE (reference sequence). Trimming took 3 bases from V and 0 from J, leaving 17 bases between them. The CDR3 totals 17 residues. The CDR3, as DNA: TGTGCCAGCAGCTCAAACCCCTCGGGACTTAGCACAGATACGCAGTATTTT. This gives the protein CASSSNPSGLSTDTQYF.

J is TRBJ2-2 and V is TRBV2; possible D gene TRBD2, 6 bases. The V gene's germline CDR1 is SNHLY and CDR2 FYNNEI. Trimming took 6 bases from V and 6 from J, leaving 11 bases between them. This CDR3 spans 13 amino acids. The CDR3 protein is CASRRRDAGELFF. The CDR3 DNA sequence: TGTGCCAGCAGGAGGAGGGACGCCGGGGAGCTGTTTTTT.